This T cell receptor beta chain was sequenced during a study of blood T cell repertoires in COVID-19. Study overall: Collection of acute and convalescent COVID-19 samples took place in the United States, Italy and Spain. PBMCs, B-cell-depleted T cells, or T cells were the source of the cDNA or gDNA that made up the material.

Those enrolled in Seattle joined during active infection and were followed longitudinally afterward. As processed by the authors: Nucleated cell number was recorded as an estimate derived from reference gene primer amplification. Clones were read by immunoSEQ multiplex PCR, and TCRdb kept only the in-frame ones, dropping some. V and J calls plus clone size are reproduced from that table; the DNA served to infer D and trimming. The sample includes approximately 210,000 clones, around 84% seen only once; the top ten take 11%. CDR3 length: 14 amino acids. Germline lookup yields CDR1 PRHDT and CDR2 FYEKMQ (reference sequence). The V segment lost 3 bases and the J segment 10 bases; nucleotides outside the gene matches: 3.

This TCR was sampled from a man aged 45-60 years with COVID-19, enrolled during active disease. The sequencing input was peripheral blood. The rearrangement joins TRBV13 to TRBJ2-1, with TRBD2 identical over 13 bases. CDR3 coding DNA: TGTGCCAGCAGCTTTGGACTAGCGGGGGACGAGCAGTTCTTC. Translating it yields CASSFGLAGDEQFF.